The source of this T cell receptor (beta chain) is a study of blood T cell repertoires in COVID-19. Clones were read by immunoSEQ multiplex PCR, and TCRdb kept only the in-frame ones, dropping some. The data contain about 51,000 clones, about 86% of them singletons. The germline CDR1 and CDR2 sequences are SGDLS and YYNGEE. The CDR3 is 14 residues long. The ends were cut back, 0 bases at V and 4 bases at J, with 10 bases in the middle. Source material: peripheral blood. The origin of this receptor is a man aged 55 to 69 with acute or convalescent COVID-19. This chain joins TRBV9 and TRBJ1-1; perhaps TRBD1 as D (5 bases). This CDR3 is CASSVAQGGTEAFF. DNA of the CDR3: TGTGCCAGCAGCGTAGCCCAGGGAGGCACTGAAGCTTTCTTT.